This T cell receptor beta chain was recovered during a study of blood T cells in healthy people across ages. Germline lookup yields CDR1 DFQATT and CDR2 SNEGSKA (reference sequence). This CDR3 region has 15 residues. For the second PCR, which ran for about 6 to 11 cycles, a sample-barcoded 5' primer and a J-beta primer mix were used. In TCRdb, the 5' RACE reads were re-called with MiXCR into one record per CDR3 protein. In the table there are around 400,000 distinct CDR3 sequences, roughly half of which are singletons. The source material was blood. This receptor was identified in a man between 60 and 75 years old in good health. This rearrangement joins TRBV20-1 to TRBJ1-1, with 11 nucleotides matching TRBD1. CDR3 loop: CSYSGTGGRHTEAFF. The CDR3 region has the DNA TGCAGCTATTCTGGGACAGGGGGAAGACACACTGAAGCTTTCTTT.